The sequence of this T cell receptor beta chain was determined in a study of human T cells and chemical hapten exposure. Germline-derived CDR1 and CDR2 are MNHEY and SMNVEV (reference sequence). Germline trimming cut 5 bases from V and 12 bases from J; bases unmatched to any gene: 14. The CDR3 extends over 15 amino acids. Time point described: pre-sensitization, week 0. The treatment: therapeutic diphenylcyclopropenone sensitization with weekly scalp DPC. TCRdb called the RACE reads again in MiXCR, with one record for every CDR3 protein. The data show approximately 400,000 distinct CDR3 sequences, about 5.1% seen once.

The rearrangement uses TRBV27 and TRBJ2-1, with 9 bases aligning to TRBD1. The sequencing used whole blood, collected in connection with sensitization to the hapten diphenylcyclopropenone (DPC). This TCR came from a woman aged 50 to 60 with alopecia areata. Some clones in this sample may be carry-over from other donors' samples. The CDR3 DNA follows: TGTGCCAGCAGTGAATGGGACAGGGAGGCCGCGGGGCAGTTCTTC. Translating gives CASSEWDREAAGQFF.